This passage covers 10 T cell receptor beta chains from one sample sequenced in a study of blood T cell repertoires in COVID-19. Here immunoSEQ multiplex PCR was the method, and the copy in TCRdb shows in-frame clones only, minus some. The repertoire includes some 270,000 clones, 70% to 90% of them detected once, and 9.5% to 11% sits in the top ten. Sequenced material: peripheral blood. Receptors were obtained from a woman aged 70-85 years with acute or convalescent COVID-19.

J is TRBJ1-2 and V is TRBV5-1; no definite D call. Germline CDR1 and CDR2: SGHRS and YFSETQ. Trimming shortened V by 4 bases and J by 4 bases, and 17 bases separated the two germline ends. The CDR3 extends over 15 amino acids. The CDR3 region is CASSPNAGMFYGYTF. CDR3 coding DNA: TGCGCCAGCAGCCCTAATGCGGGGATGTTCTATGGCTACACCTTC.

The rearrangement links TRBV27 to TRBJ2-1; weak D call: TRBD1 (6 bases). In germline, CDR1 is MNHEY, CDR2 SMNVEV (reference sequence). Trimming took 2 bases from V and 6 from J, leaving 17 bases between them. The CDR3 contains 16 residues. The CDR3 loop is CASSLGRRQVPNEQFF. In nucleotides, the CDR3 is TGTGCCAGCAGTTTAGGTAGGAGACAGGTACCCAATGAGCAGTTCTTC.

This sequence joins TRBV28 and TRBJ1-1, with 8 bases that match TRBD1. Germline assignment: CDR1 MDHEN and CDR2 SYDVKM. J lost 2 bases, V lost 6 bases, and 8 bases had no gene match. This CDR3 has 15 residues. In DNA form, the CDR3 reads TGTGCCAGCAGCCCACAGGGGGTCGGAAACACTGAAGCTTTCTTT. Amino acids: CASSPQGVGNTEAFF.

The gene calls are TRBV5-4 and TRBJ2-7, with D perhaps matching TRBD2 (6 bases). Per germline, CDR1 SGHNT and CDR2 YYREEE (reference sequence). This CDR3 contains 14 residues. V shed 6 bases and J shed 3 bases, with 16 bases lying between them. CDR3 sequence reads: CASTDAGIGYEQYF. As DNA, the CDR3 is TGTGCCAGCACCGATGCGGGGATCGGCTACGAGCAGTACTTC.

The chain joins TRBV30 to TRBJ1-1; 7 nucleotides line up with TRBD1. Trimming removed 1 base from V and 7 bases from J; junction bases left unmatched: 6. CDR3 length equals 13 residues. Germline CDR1 is GTSNPN and CDR2 is SVGIG (reference sequence). The CDR3 DNA reads as TGTGCCTGGAGTGGGTTCCGGGACAGTGAAGCTTTCTTT. This codes for CAWSGFRDSEAFF.

Here the CDR3 reads CASSQKGGGAHVDTQYF. CDR3 coding DNA: TGCGCCAGCAGCCAAAAGGGCGGGGGGGCTCATGTAGATACGCAGTATTTT. The rearrangement links TRBV4-1 to TRBJ2-3, with 9 bases aligning to TRBD2. This CDR3 is 17 amino acids long. CDR1 and CDR2 (germline): MGHRA, YSYEKL. J was trimmed by 5 bases and V by 2 bases; bases with no gene match: 11.

V and J are TRBV10-3 and TRBJ1-1; TRBD1 agrees at 9 bases. J gave up 3 bases and V 6 bases, and 8 bases lay outside the gene matches. The CDR3 totals 15 residues. Germline CDR1 ENHRY, CDR2 SYGVKD. The CDR3 here is CAISSTGGADTEAFF. For the CDR3, the DNA is TGTGCCATCAGCTCGACAGGGGGGGCTGACACTGAAGCTTTCTTT.

This clone was recorded a few times. The V call is TRBV14, the J call TRBJ1-2; D not resolved. The germline CDR1 and CDR2 sequences are SGHDN and FVKESK. Trimming shortened V by 4 bases and J by 0 bases, and 6 bases separated the two germline ends. This CDR3 has 13 residues. CDR3 DNA sequence: TGTGCCAGCAGCCCTCAGGCTAACTATGGCTACACCTTC. Encoded protein: CASSPQANYGYTF.

This clone was detected only once. The chain employs TRBV5-1 and TRBJ2-1; 10 nucleotides align to TRBD2. CDR1 and CDR2 (germline): SGHRS, YFSETQ. The V and J ends lost 5 bases and 5 bases, in that order; junction bases with no gene match: 7. The CDR3 spans 15 residues. Here the CDR3 reads CASSPGTSAHNEQFF. The CDR3 DNA follows: TGCGCCAGCAGTCCCGGGACTAGCGCCCACAATGAGCAGTTCTTC.

For this clone: Within the sample, other DNA sequences also encode this same CDR3. The V call is TRBV5-1, the J call TRBJ1-1; the D is unclear. Germline values: CDR1 SGHRS, CDR2 YFSETQ. The CDR3 covers 13 residues. Deletions cut 4 bases from V and 4 bases from J, with 11 bases between. Here the CDR3 reads CASSAAGSTEAFF. As DNA, the CDR3 is TGCGCCAGCAGCGCCGCGGGGAGCACTGAAGCTTTCTTT.